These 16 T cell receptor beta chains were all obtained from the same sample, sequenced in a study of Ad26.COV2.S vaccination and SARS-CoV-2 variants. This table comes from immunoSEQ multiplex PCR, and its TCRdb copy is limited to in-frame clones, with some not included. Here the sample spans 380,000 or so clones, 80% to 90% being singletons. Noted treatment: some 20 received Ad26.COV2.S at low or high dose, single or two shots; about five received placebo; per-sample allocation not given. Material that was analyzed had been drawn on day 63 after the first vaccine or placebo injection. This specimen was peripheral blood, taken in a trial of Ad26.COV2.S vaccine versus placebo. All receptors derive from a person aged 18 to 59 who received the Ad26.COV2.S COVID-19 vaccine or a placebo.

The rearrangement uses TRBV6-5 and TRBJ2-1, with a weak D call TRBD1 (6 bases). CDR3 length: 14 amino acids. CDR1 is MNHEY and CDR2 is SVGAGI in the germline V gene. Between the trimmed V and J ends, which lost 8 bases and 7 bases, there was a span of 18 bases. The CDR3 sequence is CASRSGGLRNEQFF. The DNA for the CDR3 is TGTGCCAGCCGCTCTGGGGGCTTAAGGAATGAGCAGTTCTTC.

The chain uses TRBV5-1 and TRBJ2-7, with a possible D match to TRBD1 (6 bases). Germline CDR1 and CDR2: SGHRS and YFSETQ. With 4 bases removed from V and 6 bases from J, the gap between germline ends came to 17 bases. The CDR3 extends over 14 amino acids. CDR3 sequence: CASSLQGFSGEQYF. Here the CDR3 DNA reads TGCGCCAGCAGCCTCCAGGGGTTTAGTGGCGAGCAGTACTTC.

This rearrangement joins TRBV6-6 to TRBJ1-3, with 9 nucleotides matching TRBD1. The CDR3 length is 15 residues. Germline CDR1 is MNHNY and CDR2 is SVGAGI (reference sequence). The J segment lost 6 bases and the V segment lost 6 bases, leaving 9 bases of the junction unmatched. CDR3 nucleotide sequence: TGTGCCAGCAGCCAGAAGGACAGGGGAACAAACACCATATATTTT. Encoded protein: CASSQKDRGTNTIYF.

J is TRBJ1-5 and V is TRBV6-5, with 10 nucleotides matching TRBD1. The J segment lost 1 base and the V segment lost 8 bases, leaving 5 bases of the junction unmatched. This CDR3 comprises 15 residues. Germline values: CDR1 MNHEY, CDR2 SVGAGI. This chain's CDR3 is CASARDRGSNQPQHF. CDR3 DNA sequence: TGTGCCAGCGCCCGGGACAGGGGAAGCAATCAGCCCCAGCATTTT.

The CDR3 DNA reads TGTGCCAGCAGCCTACCTACCTGGATTCTCTCTGGAAACACCATATATTTT. Amino acids: CASSLPTWILSGNTIYF. This chain connects TRBV5-6 to TRBJ1-3, with unresolved D. This CDR3 region has 17 residues. Germline V gene data show CDR1 as SGHDT and CDR2 as YYEEEE. Trimming removed 4 bases at V and 0 bases at J, with 17 bases between.

Written as DNA, the CDR3 is TGTGCCAGTAGTATAGAAGGCACAGCTAACTATGGCTACACCTTC. It translates to CASSIEGTANYGYTF. The chain links TRBV19 to TRBJ1-2; D unclear. With 0 bases removed from V and 0 bases from J, the gap between germline ends came to 8 bases. The CDR3 is 15 amino acids. Germline V lookup: CDR1 LNHDA, CDR2 SQIVND (reference sequence).

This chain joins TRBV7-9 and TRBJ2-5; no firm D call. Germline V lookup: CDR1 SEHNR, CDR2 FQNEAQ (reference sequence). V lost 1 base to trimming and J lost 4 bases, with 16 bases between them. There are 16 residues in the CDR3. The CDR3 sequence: CASSLEALIISETQYF. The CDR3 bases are TGTGCCAGCAGCTTAGAGGCTTTGATTATTTCAGAGACCCAGTACTTC. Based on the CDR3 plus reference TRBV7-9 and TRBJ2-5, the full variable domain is DTGVSQNPRHKITKRGQNVTFRCDPISEHNRLYWYRQTLGQGPEFLTYFQNEAQLEKSRLLSDRFSAERPKGSFSTLEIQRTEQGDSAMYLCASSLEALIISETQYFGPGTRLLVL.

In DNA form, the CDR3 reads TGTGCCAGCAGTCCCGCCCCATCCTATAGCAATCAGCCCCAGCATTTT. Translated, it gives CASSPAPSYSNQPQHF. This chain uses TRBV27 with TRBJ1-5; D remains unclear. Trimming shortened V by 5 bases and J by 0 bases, and 14 bases separated the two germline ends. This CDR3 is built from 16 residues. CDR1 is MNHEY, CDR2 SMNVEV, per germline (reference sequence).

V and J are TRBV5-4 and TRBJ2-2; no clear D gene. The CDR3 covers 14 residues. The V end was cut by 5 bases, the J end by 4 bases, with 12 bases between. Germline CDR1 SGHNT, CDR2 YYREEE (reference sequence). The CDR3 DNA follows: TGTGCCAGCAGTTGGGCATTTGGCACCGGGGAGCTGTTTTTT. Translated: CASSWAFGTGELFF.

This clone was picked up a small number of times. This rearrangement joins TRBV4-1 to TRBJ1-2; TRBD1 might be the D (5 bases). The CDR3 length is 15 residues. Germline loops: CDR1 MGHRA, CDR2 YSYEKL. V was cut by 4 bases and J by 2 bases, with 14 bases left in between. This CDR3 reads CASSPGRGENYGYTF. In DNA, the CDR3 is TGCGCCAGCAGCCCCGGCCGGGGGGAGAACTATGGCTACACCTTC.

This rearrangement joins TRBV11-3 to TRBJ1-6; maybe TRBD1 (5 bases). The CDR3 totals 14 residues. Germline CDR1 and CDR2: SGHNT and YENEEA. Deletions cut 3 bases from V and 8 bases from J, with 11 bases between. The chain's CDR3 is CASSFRDPYSPLHF. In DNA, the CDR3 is TGTGCCAGCAGCTTCCGGGACCCTTATTCACCCCTCCACTTT.

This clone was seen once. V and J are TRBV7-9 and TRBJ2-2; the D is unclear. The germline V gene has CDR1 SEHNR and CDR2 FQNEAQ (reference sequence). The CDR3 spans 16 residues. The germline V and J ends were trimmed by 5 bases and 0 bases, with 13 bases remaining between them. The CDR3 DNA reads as TGTGCCAGCAGCCCGCTGGGCAGAGCGAACACCGGGGAGCTGTTTTTT. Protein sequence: CASSPLGRANTGELFF.

The CDR3 DNA follows: TGTGCCAGCAAGCAGGGGCCGAACTATGGCTACACCTTC. Encoded protein: CASKQGPNYGYTF. The genes are TRBV2 and TRBJ1-2, with D possibly TRBD1 on 6 matching bases. Trimming left V 7 bases short and J 2 bases short, with 11 bases between. CDR1 SNHLY and CDR2 FYNNEI come from the germline V gene. This CDR3 has 13 residues.

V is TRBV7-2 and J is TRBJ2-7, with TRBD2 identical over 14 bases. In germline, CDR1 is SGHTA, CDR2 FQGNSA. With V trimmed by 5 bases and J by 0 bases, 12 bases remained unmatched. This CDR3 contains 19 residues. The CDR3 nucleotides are TGTGCCAGCAGCCTACTCCCGGGACTAGCGGGGGCGAACTCCTACGAGCAGTACTTC. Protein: CASSLLPGLAGANSYEQYF. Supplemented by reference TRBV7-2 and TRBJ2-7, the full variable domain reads GAGVSQSPSNKVTEKGKDVELRCDPISGHTALYWYRQSLGQGLEFLIYFQGNSAPDKSGLPSDRFSAERTGGSVSTLTIQRTQQEDSAVYLCASSLLPGLAGANSYEQYFGPGTRLTVT.

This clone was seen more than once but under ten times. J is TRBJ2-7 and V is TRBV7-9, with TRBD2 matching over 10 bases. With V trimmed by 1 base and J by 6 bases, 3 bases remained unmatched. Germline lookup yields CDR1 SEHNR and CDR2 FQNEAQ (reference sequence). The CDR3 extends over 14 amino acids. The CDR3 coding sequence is TGTGCCAGCAGCTTAGTAGCGGGGGGTGTCGAGCAGTACTTC. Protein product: CASSLVAGGVEQYF.

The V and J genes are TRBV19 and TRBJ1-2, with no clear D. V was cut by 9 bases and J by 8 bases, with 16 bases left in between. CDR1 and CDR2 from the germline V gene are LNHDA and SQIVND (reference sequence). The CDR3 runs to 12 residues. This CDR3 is CASGFLGGGYTF. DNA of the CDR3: TGTGCCAGCGGATTTTTGGGTGGCGGCTACACCTTC. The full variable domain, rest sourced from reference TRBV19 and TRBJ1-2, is DGGITQSPKYLFRKEGQNVTLSCEQNLNHDAMYWYRQDPGQGLRLIYYSQIVNDFQKGDIAEGYSVSREKKESFPLTVTSAQKNPTAFYLCASGFLGGGYTFGSGTRLTVV.